These 14 T cell receptor beta chains came from one sample sequenced in a study of neurological immune-mediated disorders. Via MiXCR, TCRdb re-called the 5' RACE reads, giving one row per CDR3 protein. The profile shows 30,000 to 40,000 distinct CDR3 sequences, 3% to 4.5% of them singletons. Sequenced material: PBMCs. The receptors were sampled from a man aged 30 to 39 with multiple sclerosis.

The V call is TRBV4-1, the J call TRBJ1-2; D possibly corresponds to TRBD1 (5 bases). Germline CDR1 is MGHRA and CDR2 is YSYEKL. The CDR3 loop spans 14 amino acids. V lost 1 base, J lost 2 bases, and 8 bases lay in between. CDR3 loop: CASSQAYRNYGYTF. CDR3 nucleotide sequence: TGCGCCAGCAGCCAAGCGTACAGGAACTATGGCTACACCTTC.

Many counts were recorded for this clonotype. This chain links TRBV7-2 with TRBJ2-2; D remains unclear. The CDR3 is 14 residues long. Germline lookup yields CDR1 SGHTA and CDR2 FQGNSA. V gave up 9 bases and J gave up 6 bases, with 17 bases separating them. The chain's CDR3 is CASHAQKWAGELFF. CDR3 DNA: TGTGCCAGTCACGCTCAAAAGTGGGCCGGGGAGCTGTTTTTT.

The table lists this clonotype with many counts. V and J are TRBV9 and TRBJ2-7; D is unresolved. The germline V gene has CDR1 SGDLS and CDR2 YYNGEE. Trimming stripped 0 bases from V and 2 bases from J, with 6 bases between. This CDR3 comprises 13 residues. The CDR3 region is CASSVDGTYEQYF. The CDR3 coding sequence is TGTGCCAGCAGCGTAGACGGAACCTACGAGCAGTACTTC.

This clonotype turned up a few times. The chain couples TRBV9 to TRBJ1-3, with no clear D. With 4 bases removed from V and 0 bases from J, the gap between germline ends came to 14 bases. Germline V gene sequence: CDR1 SGDLS, CDR2 YYNGEE. The CDR3 is 16 amino acids. Written as DNA, the CDR3 is TGTGCCAGCAGCTTCTCCGCCTCGAGCTCTGGAAACACCATATATTTT. It specifies CASSFSASSSGNTIYF.

This clonotype was counted between two and nine times. CDR3 nucleotides: TGTGCCAGCAGTTTAGTCTCGGCGACTGAAGCTTTCTTT. Translation gives CASSLVSATEAFF. The chain carries TRBV12-3 or TRBV12-4 and TRBJ1-1; no clear D gene. CDR3 length: 13 residues. The V end lost 1 base, the J end lost 5 bases, and 8 bases lay between the germline ends.

To note about this clonotype: At one boundary the junction diverges from the germline segment, which might be a read error. CDR3 protein: CASSFRLNQPQNF. DNA of the CDR3: TGTGCCAGCAGTTTTAGGCTGAATCAGCCCCAGAATTTT. The rearrangement joins TRBV12-3 or TRBV12-4 to TRBJ1-5; D gene uncertain. CDR3 length equals 13 residues.

This clonotype appeared many times. This chain joins TRBV6-1 and TRBJ2-7; no clear D gene. Germline V lookup: CDR1 MNHNS, CDR2 SASEGT. The CDR3 runs to 12 residues. Trimming took 4 bases from V and 2 from J, leaving 6 bases between them. Written as DNA, the CDR3 is TGTGCCAGCAGTGCGGTCACCTACGAGCAGTACTTC. The encoded protein is CASSAVTYEQYF.

This clonotype was recorded at least ten times. This chain joins TRBV20-1 and TRBJ1-5, with D unclear. Trimming took off 6 bases at V and 0 bases at J, with 12 bases between the two ends. CDR1 DFQATT and CDR2 SNEGSKA come from the germline V gene (reference sequence). The CDR3 runs 14 residues. The CDR3 here is CSARSVDSNQPQHF. CDR3 in DNA: TGCAGTGCGAGGTCGGTCGATAGCAATCAGCCCCAGCATTTT.

This clonotype was counted a few times. The germline gene is not matched at one end of the junction; a read error may be the cause. This chain uses TRBV6-2 or TRBV6-3 with TRBJ1-6; 10 bases are a match to TRBD1. Per germline, CDR1 MNHEY and CDR2 SVGEGT. The CDR3 covers 18 residues. In DNA, the CDR3 is TGTGCCAGCAGAAGGATCAGGCAAGACGGACAGGGGGGCCTAACCCTACACTTT. Its translation: CASRRIRQDGQGGLTLHF.

The chain has TRBV7-2 and TRBJ2-3; 12 bases agree with TRBD2. The CDR3 is 17 residues long. From germline, CDR1 is SGHTA and CDR2 FQGNSA. Trimming removed 5 bases from V and 6 bases from J; junction bases left unmatched: 12. CDR3 DNA sequence: TGTGCCAGCAGCCCACAAAGACTAGCGGGGGTGTCGGATACGCAGTATTTT. It translates to CASSPQRLAGVSDTQYF.

This clonotype has more than one count but fewer than ten. The gene calls are TRBV20-1 and TRBJ1-1; D gene ambiguous. The V end lost 6 bases, the J end lost 1 base, and 15 bases lay between the germline ends. In germline, CDR1 is DFQATT, CDR2 SNEGSKA (reference sequence). The length of the CDR3 is 14 residues. The CDR3 sequence is CSAHNLLANTEAFF. DNA of the CDR3: TGCAGTGCCCACAACTTGTTGGCGAACACTGAAGCTTTCTTT.

In this sample, this clonotype turned up many times. Its ends do not fully match the called genes, so a read error is possible. The genes are TRBV7-7 and TRBJ2-1; TRBD1 might be the D (5 bases). This CDR3 is 15 amino acids long. Per germline, CDR1 SSHAT and CDR2 FNYEAQ (reference sequence). The CDR3: CASSLAPGWIDEQFF. The CDR3 DNA reads TGTGCTAGCAGCTTAGCCCCAGGGTGGATCGATGAGCAGTTCTTC.

There are many counts of this clonotype. The J gene is TRBJ1-1, the V gene TRBV12-3 or TRBV12-4; D is unclear. With 6 bases removed from V and 4 bases from J, the gap between germline ends came to 21 bases. The CDR3 has 16 amino acids. The CDR3 sequence: CASRPVGVVVGTEAFF. As DNA, the CDR3 is TGTGCCAGCAGACCCGTCGGTGTCGTAGTGGGCACTGAAGCTTTCTTT.

This clonotype was counted a few times. The V gene is TRBV29-1, the J gene TRBJ1-1; unclear D gene. CDR3 length: 10 amino acids. Germline V gene data show CDR1 as SQVTM and CDR2 as ANQGSEA. Trimming stripped 6 bases from V and 1 base from J, with 3 bases between. CDR3 sequence reads: CSVQNTEAFF. The CDR3 region has the DNA TGCAGCGTACAGAACACTGAAGCTTTCTTT. The entire variable domain, with the rest obtained from reference TRBV29-1 and TRBJ1-1, is as follows: SAVISQKPSRDICQRGTSLTIQCQVDSQVTMMFWYRQQPGQSLTLIATANQGSEATYESGFVIDKFPISRPNLTFSTLTVSNMSPEDSSIYLCSVQNTEAFFGQGTRLTVV.